This T cell receptor beta chain was found in a study of shared clonotypes between healthy human individuals. Whole-study results and caveats: Larger estimated richness was generally recorded for naive subsets relative to memory subsets.

Method: immunoSEQ multiplex PCR; TCRdb's copy keeps in-frame clones and lacks some. The data hold about 600,000 clones, with less than 98% observed a single time. Trimming shortened V by 2 bases and J by 4 bases, and 18 bases separated the two germline ends. The germline CDR1 and CDR2 sequences are SGHRS and YFSETQ. The CDR3 covers 17 residues. About this clone: Its specificity is unknown.

The receptor comes from a woman aged 25 to 45 in good health. Sequencing used naive CD4+ T cells sorted from blood. Subset here: CD45RA+ positively selected. The chain carries TRBV5-1 and TRBJ1-4, with D possibly being TRBD1 (6 bases). This chain's CDR3 is CASSLIIRDTSNEKLFF. In DNA form, the CDR3 reads TGCGCCAGCAGCTTAATCATTCGGGACACCAGTAATGAAAAACTGTTTTTT.